A selection of T cell receptor beta chains follows, all from one sample in a study of T cell responses to AZD1222 COVID-19 vaccine. Profiled with immunoSEQ multiplex PCR; TCRdb holds only in-frame clones, not every one. This table has roughly 140,000 clones, around 85% appearing once. Sequences were derived from peripheral blood, sampled after recovery from COVID-19. Receptors were obtained from an adult who had recovered from COVID-19. Both conserved end residues are part of each CDR3. The D gene is left open where the match is weak. Size is stated for part of the rows, as once, few or many counts, or as a class when the clone is expanded.

.,TRBJ2-5,.,TRBV5-4,CASSWAPPKAQETQYF,TGTGCCAGCAGCTGGGCCCCCCCGAAGGCACAAGAGACCCAGTACTTC
.,TRBJ2-7,TRBD1,TRBV5-4,CASSLKTGVTYEQYF,TGTGCCAGCAGTTTAAAGACAGGGGTCACCTACGAGCAGTACTTC
once,TRBJ1-6,.,TRBV27,CASSLGGSVGSPLHF,TGTGCCAGCAGTTTGGGGGGCAGCGTGGGTTCACCCCTCCACTTT
.,TRBJ1-1,.,TRBV7-9,CASSSRDASFF,TGTGCCAGCAGCTCCCGGGACGCGTCTTTCTTT
.,TRBJ1-5,TRBD1,TRBV27,CASSRRTGGDQPQHF,TGTGCCAGCAGCCGGCGGACAGGGGGCGATCAGCCCCAGCATTTT
.,TRBJ1-1,.,TRBV28,CASSLGWNSEAFF,TGTGCCAGCAGTTTGGGTTGGAACTCTGAAGCTTTCTTT
.,TRBJ1-3,.,TRBV2,CASSEAGGTAGNTIYF,TGTGCCAGCAGTGAAGCAGGTGGGACGGCTGGAAACACCATATATTTT
.,TRBJ2-1,.,TRBV20-1,CSARRSEQFF,TGCAGTGCTAGACGTTCTGAGCAGTTCTTC
.,TRBJ2-7,TRBD1,TRBV7-9,CASTSDRGLLEQYF,TGTGCCAGCACCTCGGACAGGGGGCTACTCGAGCAGTACTTC
.,TRBJ1-5,TRBD1,TRBV5-6,CASSSQGSNQPQHF,TGTGCCAGCAGCTCACAGGGGAGCAATCAGCCCCAGCATTTT
.,TRBJ2-3,TRBD1,TRBV5-1,CASSRQGYTDTQYF,TGCGCCAGCAGCAGACAGGGGTACACAGATACGCAGTATTTT
.,TRBJ2-3,.,TRBV18,CASSPQVKRATDTQYF,TGTGCCAGCTCACCGCAGGTGAAGCGGGCCACAGATACGCAGTATTTT
.,TRBJ1-5,.,TRBV24-1,CATSDSGRSSNQPQHF,TGTGCCACCAGTGATTCGGGACGGAGTAGCAATCAGCCCCAGCATTTT
.,TRBJ2-3,.,TRBV7-2,CASSFGYDTQYF,TGTGCCAGCAGCTTTGGATACGATACGCAGTATTTT
once,TRBJ2-3,.,TRBV5-1,CASSDPTDGDTQYF,TGCGCCAGCAGCGACCCTACCGACGGGGATACGCAGTATTTT
.,TRBJ2-3,.,TRBV9,CASSALPRSTDTQYF,TGTGCCAGCAGCGCCCTTCCGCGGAGCACAGATACGCAGTATTTT
.,TRBJ2-7,.,TRBV7-8,CASSLRAGHPLYEQYF,TGTGCCAGCAGCCTTAGAGCGGGACATCCCCTCTACGAGCAGTACTTC
.,TRBJ2-3,.,TRBV11-3,CASSAGQSSTDTQYF,TGTGCCAGCAGCGCCGGACAGAGTAGCACAGATACGCAGTATTTT
.,TRBJ2-6,TRBD1,TRBV2,CASRGQGAPSGANVLTF,TGTGCCAGCAGGGGACAGGGGGCGCCCTCTGGGGCCAACGTCCTGACTTTC
.,TRBJ2-7,TRBD2,TRBV7-2,CASSTGGVGEQYF,TGTGCCAGCAGCACGGGGGGTGTTGGCGAGCAGTACTTC
.,TRBJ1-2,TRBD1,TRBV5-4,CASSLGGTGSGYTF,TGTGCCAGCAGCTTGGGAGGGACAGGGAGTGGCTACACCTTC
.,TRBJ1-6,.,TRBV11-2,CASSLRQASPLHF,TGTGCCAGCAGCTTAAGACAGGCATCACCCCTCCACTTT
.,TRBJ1-1,.,TRBV5-1,CASSSGDLMNTEAFF,TGCGCCAGCAGCTCGGGAGATCTTATGAACACTGAAGCTTTCTTT
.,TRBJ1-1,.,TRBV19,CASSIILNTEAFF,TGTGCCAGTAGTATTATATTGAACACTGAAGCTTTCTTT
.,TRBJ2-1,TRBD1,TRBV7-2,CASSAGGQGRYNEQFF,TGTGCCAGCAGCGCAGGCGGACAGGGACGTTACAATGAGCAGTTCTTC
few,TRBJ1-5,.,TRBV7-2,CASSLNVPAGTNNQPQHF,TGTGCCAGCAGCTTAAATGTCCCGGCCGGGACCAACAATCAGCCCCAGCATTTT
.,TRBJ1-5,TRBD1,TRBV6-1,CASSETGAGNQPQHF,TGTGCCAGCAGTGAAACAGGGGCGGGCAATCAGCCCCAGCATTTT
.,TRBJ2-7,TRBD1,TRBV29-1,CSAGTGGLEQYF,TGCAGCGCTGGGACAGGGGGCCTCGAGCAGTACTTC
once,TRBJ1-6,.,TRBV3-1/TRBV3-2,CASSQGIDGDSPLHF,TGTGCCAGCAGCCAAGGAATTGACGGAGATTCACCCCTCCACTTT
.,TRBJ2-3,TRBD1,TRBV6-5,CASSKTGGWDTQYF,TGTGCCAGCAGTAAGACAGGGGGATGGGATACGCAGTATTTT
.,TRBJ1-5,.,TRBV14,CASSQGYQPQHF,TGTGCCAGCAGCCAGGGGTACCAGCCCCAGCATTTT
once,TRBJ2-3,TRBD1,TRBV9,CASSVDGQARTDTQYF,TGTGCCAGCAGCGTAGACGGACAGGCCCGCACAGATACGCAGTATTTT
.,TRBJ1-3,.,TRBV19,CASSSGPGPSSGNTIYF,TGTGCCAGTAGTTCCGGTCCCGGTCCTAGCTCTGGAAACACCATATATTTT
.,TRBJ1-1,.,TRBV3-1/TRBV3-2,CASSQRRIVNTEAFF,TGTGCCAGCAGCCAAAGGAGGATAGTGAACACTGAAGCTTTCTTT
.,TRBJ1-2,.,TRBV9,CASSARRGHYGYTF,TGTGCCAGCAGCGCTAGGAGGGGCCACTATGGCTACACCTTC
.,TRBJ1-2,.,TRBV4-2,CASSQDRGGTDYTF,TGTGCCAGCAGCCAAGATCGGGGGGGGACTGACTACACCTTC
few,TRBJ1-4,.,TRBV29-1,CSGYMEKLFF,TGCAGCGGTTACATGGAAAAACTGTTTTTT
.,TRBJ1-3,.,TRBV3-1/TRBV3-2,CASSLGPGSGNTIYF,TGTGCCAGCAGCCTAGGACCTGGCTCTGGAAACACCATATATTTT
.,TRBJ2-1,.,TRBV3-1/TRBV3-2,CASSQFLENEQFF,TGTGCCAGCAGCCAATTTTTAGAGAATGAGCAGTTCTTC
.,TRBJ1-5,TRBD1,TRBV6-2/TRBV6-3,CASSYTTGAQPQHF,TGTGCCAGCAGTTACACGACAGGGGCTCAGCCCCAGCATTTT
.,TRBJ2-3,.,TRBV19,CASGPNLGDTQYF,TGTGCCAGTGGGCCTAACCTGGGGGATACGCAGTATTTT
.,TRBJ1-1,.,TRBV7-2,CASSRTRGEAFF,TGTGCCAGCAGCCGCACGCGGGGTGAAGCTTTCTTT
.,TRBJ1-4,TRBD1,TRBV29-1,CSVGDRGGEKLFF,TGCAGCGTTGGAGACAGGGGAGGTGAAAAACTGTTTTTT
few,TRBJ2-1,TRBD2,TRBV7-8,CASSLGWLAGNEQFF,TGTGCCAGCAGCTTAGGGTGGCTAGCGGGAAATGAGCAGTTCTTC
.,TRBJ1-6,.,TRBV18,CASSPNVANSPLHF,TGTGCCAGCTCACCCAACGTGGCCAATTCACCCCTCCACTTT
few,TRBJ1-2,.,TRBV6-5,CASSPYGGDGYTF,TGTGCCAGCTCTCCCTATGGGGGGGATGGCTACACCTTC
.,TRBJ2-7,.,TRBV7-9,CASSGFGSSYEQYF,TGTGCCAGCAGTGGGTTTGGGAGCTCCTACGAGCAGTACTTC
once,TRBJ2-1,TRBD1,TRBV20-1,CSPDRGNEQFF,TGCAGTCCCGACAGGGGCAATGAGCAGTTCTTC
once,TRBJ2-1,.,TRBV5-1,CASSFLTSYNEQFF,TGCGCCAGCAGCTTTTTAACTAGCTACAATGAGCAGTTCTTC
.,TRBJ2-7,.,TRBV4-3,CASSPLGGASYEQYF,TGCGCCAGCAGCCCGCTAGGGGGAGCATCCTACGAGCAGTACTTC
.,TRBJ2-1,TRBD1,TRBV13,CASSSDRGVYDEQFF,TGTGCCAGCAGCTCCGACAGGGGAGTGTACGATGAGCAGTTCTTC
.,TRBJ2-7,TRBD2,TRBV5-1,CASSLTSGRDEQYF,TGCGCCAGCAGCTTGACTAGCGGGAGGGACGAGCAGTACTTC
.,TRBJ2-7,.,TRBV19,CASSITRRTYEQYF,TGTGCCAGTAGTATAACGCGGAGGACCTACGAGCAGTACTTC
.,TRBJ2-7,.,TRBV12-3/TRBV12-4,CASSLLKYEQYF,TGTGCCAGCAGTTTACTCAAGTACGAGCAGTACTTC
.,TRBJ2-7,TRBD2,TRBV9,CASSPSGSSSYEQYF,TGTGCCAGCAGCCCTAGCGGTTCAAGCTCCTACGAGCAGTACTTC
.,TRBJ1-3,.,TRBV15,CATSSRDTHSGNTIYF,TGTGCCACCAGCAGCCGGGACACGCACTCTGGAAACACCATATATTTT
once,TRBJ1-5,.,TRBV7-5,CVRSLARGHSNQPQHF,TGTGTCAGAAGCTTAGCGCGGGGGCATAGCAATCAGCCCCAGCATTTT
.,TRBJ2-6,.,TRBV11-3,CASSPGAAGANVLTF,TGTGCCAGCAGCCCAGGGGCCGCTGGGGCCAACGTCCTGACTTTC
.,TRBJ1-6,.,TRBV5-4,CASSHPSVASPLHF,TGTGCCAGCAGCCATCCCTCCGTGGCTTCACCCCTCCACTTT